The 26 T cell receptor beta chains reported below all come from one sample, sequenced in a study of T cells in Graves' hyperthyroidism and ophthalmopathy. Researchers amplified the TCR beta CDR3 regions from RNA transcripts. TCR CDR3 regions were first amplified by RT-PCR with HTBI primers. TCRdb fed the multiplex PCR reads into MiXCR, producing one record per CDR3 protein. The table includes fewer than 600,000 distinct CDR3 sequences, roughly an eighth detected once. Sequencing was done on a sample of blood. Receptors were obtained from a woman aged 18-29 years with Graves' hyperthyroidism.

This clonotype was seen a handful of times. This could be a read error, since a much larger clone is one nucleotide away. The J gene is TRBJ2-1, the V gene TRBV11-3; 8 bases align to TRBD1. This CDR3 region has 15 residues. The germline V gene has CDR1 SGHNT and CDR2 YENEEA. CDR3 coding DNA: TGTGTCAGCAGCCCCCGACAGGGGATTTACAATGAGCAGTTCTTC. Translated, it gives CVSSPRQGIYNEQFF.

This clonotype has at least ten counts. V is TRBV24-1 and J is TRBJ2-5; 12 bases align to TRBD2. In germline, CDR1 is KGHDR, CDR2 SFDVKD. The CDR3 is made up of 17 amino acids. V shed 4 bases, J shed 5 bases, and the junction held 10 bases outside the gene matches. The CDR3 DNA sequence: TGTGCCACCAGTGACCCCTCTAGCGGGAGGGAATGGGAGACCCAGTACTTC. Its protein product is CATSDPSSGREWETQYF.

This clonotype was observed at least ten times. The chain joins TRBV27 to TRBJ2-1; 12 bases are a match to TRBD2. This CDR3 region has 17 residues. The J segment lost 6 bases and the V segment lost 2 bases, leaving 8 bases of the junction unmatched. Per the germline V gene, CDR1 is MNHEY and CDR2 is SMNVEV (reference sequence). The CDR3 sequence: CASSLILAGGVGNEQFF. The CDR3 nucleotides are TGTGCCAGCAGTTTAATCCTAGCGGGAGGGGTGGGCAATGAGCAGTTCTTC.

The chain carries TRBV4-1 and TRBJ2-7; D perhaps matches TRBD2 (5 bases). This CDR3 contains 14 residues. Germline V gene data show CDR1 as MGHRA and CDR2 as YSYEKL. The V end lost 5 bases, the J end lost 2 bases, and 13 bases lay between the germline ends. CDR3 DNA sequence: TGCGCCAGCAGCTCTGAGGGTACCGCCTACGAGCAGTACTTC. It yields the protein CASSSEGTAYEQYF.

This clonotype was counted many times. The V and J genes are TRBV6-1 and TRBJ1-6, with D hard to call. The CDR3 covers 17 residues. Germline lookup yields CDR1 MNHNS and CDR2 SASEGT. The ends were cut back, 2 bases at V and 8 bases at J, with 19 bases in the middle. Written as DNA, the CDR3 is TGTGCCAGCAGTGAAAGAGTGGAGGGAGAAGGATATTCACCCCTCCACTTT. It codes for CASSERVEGEGYSPLHF.

In this sample, this clonotype turned up a few times. J is TRBJ1-2 and V is TRBV9, with 7 positions matching TRBD1. The junction had 6 bases not matched to a gene; V was cut back by 4 bases and J by 3 bases. The germline gives CDR1 SGDLS, CDR2 YYNGEE. This CDR3 comprises 14 residues. CDR3 nucleotides: TGTGCCAGCAGCCTAAGGACAGGCTACTATGGCTACACCTTC. Translation: CASSLRTGYYGYTF.

In this sample, this clonotype turned up a few times. The J gene is TRBJ2-7, the V gene TRBV19, with unresolved D. CDR1 LNHDA and CDR2 SQIVND come from the germline V gene (reference sequence). The CDR3 runs to 17 residues. V was trimmed by 5 bases and J by 6 bases, leaving 26 bases between them. CDR3 loop: CASSLTFSAHREGEQYV. DNA of the CDR3: TGTGCCAGTAGTCTTACGTTTTCCGCGCATAGGGAAGGCGAGCAGTACGTC.

This clonotype occurred many times. V gene TRBV6-1 combines with J gene TRBJ2-1; no definite D call. The V gene's germline CDR1 is MNHNS and CDR2 SASEGT. Trimming took off 2 bases at V and 4 bases at J, with 12 bases between the two ends. The length of the CDR3 is 15 residues. This CDR3 is CASSESRYTYNEQFF. DNA for the CDR3: TGTGCCAGCAGTGAATCCCGCTATACTTACAATGAGCAGTTCTTC.

This clonotype was detected ten times or more. The chain carries TRBV9 and TRBJ1-5, with D hard to call. V was cut by 0 bases and J by 0 bases, with 4 bases left in between. The CDR3 is 14 amino acids. Germline CDR1 and CDR2: SGDLS and YYNGEE. The CDR3 spells CASSVDGSNQPQHF. CDR3 sequence (DNA): TGTGCCAGCAGCGTAGATGGTAGCAATCAGCCCCAGCATTTT.

This chain links TRBV5-1 with TRBJ2-7, with TRBD2 matching 7 bases. The CDR3 has 15 residues. Germline V gene lookup returns CDR1 SGHRS and CDR2 YFSETQ. The V gene end was trimmed by 0 bases and the J gene end by 3 bases; junction bases not matched to a gene: 6. The CDR3 sequence is CASSLGAGKVYEQYF. CDR3 bases: TGCGCCAGCAGCTTGGGAGCGGGAAAAGTCTACGAGCAGTACTTC.

In this sample, this clonotype turned up a few times. The rearrangement joins TRBV5-6 to TRBJ2-2, with TRBD2 matching over 7 bases. The V gene's germline CDR1 is SGHDT and CDR2 YYEEEE. This CDR3 has 15 residues. V was clipped by 2 bases and J by 3 bases; unmatched bases: 4. DNA of the CDR3: TGTGCCAGCAGCTTAAACGGGGGGTACACCGGGGAGCTGTTTTTT. Protein product: CASSLNGGYTGELFF.

J is TRBJ2-1 and V is TRBV10-3; 9 nucleotides align to TRBD2. The length of the CDR3 is 16 residues. The junction had 6 bases not matched to a gene; V was cut back by 6 bases and J by 0 bases. The germline V gene encodes CDR1 ENHRY and CDR2 SYGVKD. CDR3: CAIRYSSGSSYNEQFF. Written as DNA, the CDR3 is TGTGCCATCAGATATAGTAGCGGGAGCTCCTACAATGAGCAGTTCTTC.

This clonotype was counted ten times or more. The chain recombines TRBV7-2 with TRBJ1-3; D gene uncertain. Germline CDR1 is SGHTA and CDR2 is FQGNSA. Between the trimmed V and J ends, which lost 1 base and 2 bases, there was a span of 6 bases. CDR3 length equals 14 residues. CDR3 amino acids: CASSLDTAGNTIYF. The CDR3 DNA reads as TGTGCCAGCAGCTTAGACACAGCTGGAAACACCATATATTTT.

This clonotype showed up just a few times. The missing conserved phenylalanine or tryptophan at the end of this CDR3 makes a read error likely. The chain links TRBV20-1 to TRBJ2-5, with D hard to call. There are 11 residues in the CDR3. V lost 5 bases, J lost 2 bases, and 6 bases lay in between. Germline assignment: CDR1 DFQATT and CDR2 SNEGSKA (reference sequence). The CDR3 spells CSAVSQETQYV. DNA of the CDR3: TGCAGTGCTGTGTCTCAAGAGACCCAGTACGTC.

In its sample, this clonotype was seen many times. This chain connects TRBV30 to TRBJ1-2; D gene unclear. The length of the CDR3 is 12 residues. Trimming stripped 8 bases from V and 4 bases from J, with 14 bases between. Per germline, CDR1 GTSNPN and CDR2 SVGIG (reference sequence). CDR3 loop: CAGSAGLYGYTF. CDR3 coding DNA: TGTGCCGGGTCGGCAGGTCTCTATGGCTACACCTTC.

This clonotype occurred once. This rearrangement joins TRBV2 to TRBJ1-6, with no clear D. The CDR3 totals 13 residues. V shed 1 base and J shed 9 bases, with 7 bases lying between them. Germline V gene lookup returns CDR1 SNHLY and CDR2 FYNNEI. Written as DNA, the CDR3 is TGTGCCAGCAGTGAAGATGGATTTTCACCCCTCCACTTT. It is translated as CASSEDGFSPLHF.

This clonotype was seen ten or more times. The V and J genes are TRBV11-3 and TRBJ2-3, with TRBD2 matching over 8 bases. Germline values: CDR1 SGHNT, CDR2 YENEEA. The CDR3 has 15 amino acids. The junction had 8 bases not matched to a gene; V was cut back by 6 bases and J by 3 bases. CDR3 amino acids: CASRPVAGSTDTQYF. CDR3 sequence (DNA): TGTGCCAGCAGACCTGTAGCGGGAAGTACAGATACGCAGTATTTT.

This clonotype was detected ten times or more. The CDR3 loop reads CASSLRPSGGETQYF. The CDR3 coding sequence is TGTGCCAGCAGCCTAAGACCTAGCGGTGGAGAGACCCAGTACTTC. J is TRBJ2-5 and V is TRBV7-6; TRBD2 agrees at 7 bases. CDR1 is SGHVS and CDR2 is FNYEAQ in the germline V gene. Unmatched junction bases numbered 10, after V lost 5 bases and J lost 4 bases. The CDR3 has 15 residues.

This clonotype has only a few counts. The rearrangement uses TRBV19 and TRBJ1-2; possible D gene TRBD1, 5 bases. The CDR3 length is 14 residues. Germline-derived CDR1 and CDR2 are LNHDA and SQIVND (reference sequence). With 3 bases removed from V and 2 bases from J, the gap between germline ends came to 10 bases. The chain's CDR3 is CASSMGGANYGYTF. CDR3 nucleotide sequence: TGTGCCAGTAGTATGGGGGGAGCAAACTATGGCTACACCTTC.

The V gene is TRBV20-1, the J gene TRBJ2-7; no clear D. Germline CDR1 is DFQATT and CDR2 is SNEGSKA (reference sequence). This CDR3 has 11 residues. CDR3 amino acids: CREPATYEQYF. In nucleotides, the CDR3 is TGCAGGGAGCCTGCGACCTACGAGCAGTACTTC.

This clonotype was counted at least ten times. The chain has TRBV20-1 and TRBJ2-1, with TRBD2 matching 10 bases. Germline CDR1 is DFQATT and CDR2 is SNEGSKA (reference sequence). The CDR3 loop spans 15 amino acids. Losses at the gene ends were 4 bases for V and 10 bases for J; bases not matched to a gene: 13. The CDR3 protein is CSAILRTSGLREQFF. Here the CDR3 DNA reads TGCAGTGCTATCCTCCGGACTAGCGGTTTGAGGGAGCAGTTCTTC.

This clonotype was seen repeatedly, ten times or more. The genes are TRBV20-1 and TRBJ2-7; D unclear. The CDR3 consists of 11 residues. Germline CDR1 is DFQATT and CDR2 is SNEGSKA (reference sequence). The V and J ends lost 3 bases and 2 bases respectively, with 5 bases between them. CDR3 nucleotides: TGCAGTGCTAGGGAGACCTACGAGCAGTACTTC. Protein product: CSARETYEQYF.

This clonotype has ten or more counts. The chain uses TRBV3-1 and TRBJ2-3; 9 bases match TRBD2. J lost 3 bases, V lost 5 bases, and 6 bases had no gene match. This CDR3 spans 15 amino acids. Germline CDR1 reads LGHDT; CDR2 reads YNNKEL (reference sequence). The CDR3 sequence: CASSDPSGATDTQYF. The CDR3 DNA sequence: TGTGCCAGCAGCGATCCTAGCGGGGCTACAGATACGCAGTATTTT.

At least ten counts were recorded for this clonotype. The chain employs TRBV9 and TRBJ1-1; maybe TRBD1 (5 bases). The germline CDR1 and CDR2 sequences are SGDLS and YYNGEE. There are 17 residues in the CDR3. Trimming removed 3 bases at V and 0 bases at J, with 18 bases between. DNA for the CDR3: TGTGCCAGCAGCGCCATTGGGGGGGGTTCTCTGAACACTGAAGCTTTCTTT. Protein: CASSAIGGGSLNTEAFF.

This clonotype has ten or more counts. This sequence joins TRBV20-1 and TRBJ2-7, with TRBD2 matching 7 bases. Germline V gives CDR1 DFQATT, CDR2 SNEGSKA (reference sequence). The junction had 7 bases not matched to a gene; V was cut back by 3 bases and J by 2 bases. This CDR3 is built from 14 residues. The DNA for the CDR3 is TGCAGTGCTAGTCGGGCTAGCGGTCCCTACGAGCAGTACTTC. Its protein product is CSASRASGPYEQYF.

There are many counts of this clonotype. V gene TRBV2 combines with J gene TRBJ1-4; tentatively, D is TRBD1 (5 bases). Germline-derived CDR1 and CDR2 are SNHLY and FYNNEI. This CDR3 has 16 residues. The germline V and J ends were trimmed by 4 bases and 4 bases, with 16 bases remaining between them. CDR3: CASSAALGGSNEKLFF. CDR3 coding DNA: TGTGCCAGCAGTGCAGCGCTTGGGGGGAGTAATGAAAAACTGTTTTTT.